One sample yielded the 27 T cell receptor beta chains listed below, sequenced in a study of T-cell reconstitution after alpha-beta-depleted transplantation in children. Unique molecular identifiers featured in how the TCRbeta library was prepared. TCRdb redid the calling of the PCR reads with MiXCR, one entry per CDR3 protein. This sample has around 420,000 distinct CDR3 sequences, with around 15% found just once. The sequences come from PBMCs, mostly from graft donor cells, collected 360 days after TCRalphabeta/CD19-depleted stem cell transplant. Source of these receptors: a boy under two years old who had a stem cell transplant for Wiskott-Aldrich syndrome, so the T cells may come from the graft donor.

In this sample, this clonotype turned up a few times. The chain employs TRBV12-3 or TRBV12-4 and TRBJ2-4, with 7 bases fitting TRBD1. The V segment lost 6 bases and the J segment 11 bases; nucleotides outside the gene matches: 7. The CDR3 contains 12 residues. CDR3 protein: CASRAQGNLQYF. The CDR3 DNA is TGTGCCAGCAGAGCACAGGGGAACCTTCAGTACTTC.

This clonotype was observed at least ten times. J is TRBJ2-2 and V is TRBV21-1. TRBV21-1 represents a pseudogene. The CDR3 sequence is 15 residues long. The CDR3 is CASSLKAGNTGELFF. The CDR3 DNA reads as TGTGCCAGCAGCCTTAAAGCCGGGAACACCGGGGAGCTGTTTTTT.

For this clonotype: An end of the junction differs from the germline gene, which may be a read error. This chain joins TRBV2 and TRBJ1-2; 7 bases line up with TRBD1. Germline lookup yields CDR1 SNHLY and CDR2 FYNNEI. The CDR3 is made up of 13 amino acids. The CDR3 here is CAISENRGYGYTF. DNA of the CDR3: TGTGCCATCAGTGAAAACAGGGGCTATGGCTACACCTTC.

This clonotype has at least ten counts. The V and J genes are TRBV10-3 and TRBJ2-7; D unresolved. V lost 4 bases and J 2 bases, leaving 6 bases between the germline ends. CDR1 and CDR2 from the germline V gene are ENHRY and SYGVKD. The CDR3 is 12 amino acids. As DNA, the CDR3 is TGTGCCATCAGTGGTGAGGCCTACGAGCAGTACTTC. Translated: CAISGEAYEQYF.

V usage is TRBV11-2 and J usage is TRBJ2-3; the D call may be TRBD1 or TRBD2 (5 bases each). The V gene's germline CDR1 is SGHAT and CDR2 FQNNGV. This CDR3 has 16 residues. Trimming stripped 4 bases from V and 0 bases from J, with 14 bases between. The CDR3 sequence: CASSSGTVASTDTQYF. The CDR3 nucleotides read TGTGCCAGCAGCTCGGGGACGGTAGCTAGCACAGATACGCAGTATTTT.

This clonotype was observed a handful of times. J is TRBJ2-4 and V is TRBV20-1, with D unresolved. Germline values: CDR1 DFQATT, CDR2 SNEGSKA (reference sequence). V shed 0 bases and J shed 4 bases, with 22 bases lying between them. The CDR3 totals 18 residues. The CDR3 DNA follows: TGCAGTGCTAGAGATCACGGCCCCTTAAGGGTCTCAAAAAACATTCAGTACTTC. Translation: CSARDHGPLRVSKNIQYF.

This chain uses TRBV12-3 or TRBV12-4 with TRBJ2-3; 10 bases agree with TRBD2. J was trimmed by 1 base and V by 3 bases; bases with no gene match: 1. This CDR3 is 15 amino acids long. The CDR3: CASSFGTSGTDTQYF. The CDR3 DNA reads TGTGCCAGCAGTTTTGGGACTAGCGGCACAGATACGCAGTATTTT.

A few counts support this clonotype. V usage is TRBV20-1 and J usage is TRBJ2-7, with D possibly TRBD1 on 5 matching bases. Trimming took 2 bases from V and 6 from J, leaving 17 bases between them. This CDR3 spans 14 amino acids. Germline lookup yields CDR1 DFQATT and CDR2 SNEGSKA (reference sequence). CDR3 in amino acids: CSARLTGRAGEQYF. In nucleotides, the CDR3 is TGCAGTGCTAGACTCACCGGCAGGGCTGGCGAGCAGTACTTC.

CDR3 loop: CASSQSKAGLAGVAQETQYF. The CDR3 region has the DNA TGCGCCAGCAGCCAAAGCAAGGCCGGACTAGCGGGAGTTGCCCAAGAGACCCAGTACTTC. V and J are TRBV4-3 and TRBJ2-5; 13 nucleotides align to TRBD2. Germline CDR1 is LGHNA and CDR2 is YSLEER. This CDR3 has 20 residues. V shed 2 bases and J 1 base; nucleotides not matched to a gene: 13.

V and J are TRBV29-1 and TRBJ2-7; D not certain. The germline gives CDR1 SQVTM, CDR2 ANQGSEA. The CDR3 contains 14 residues. V was shortened by 5 bases and J by 2 bases, with 16 bases between the two germline ends. The CDR3 reads CSVRGVLWPYEQYF. The DNA of the CDR3 is TGCAGCGTTCGTGGAGTGTTGTGGCCCTACGAGCAGTACTTC.

The chain is built from TRBV20-1 and TRBJ2-3; 8 bases align to TRBD2. This CDR3 is 14 amino acids long. Germline loops: CDR1 DFQATT, CDR2 SNEGSKA (reference sequence). With 6 bases clipped from V and 2 bases from J, the junction kept 7 bases outside the gene matches. CDR3 nucleotides: TGCAGTGCGATCGGGGGGGCCATCACAGATACGCAGTATTTT. Translated, it gives CSAIGGAITDTQYF.

The chain carries TRBV5-1 and TRBJ2-3, with D possibly being TRBD1 (9 bases). This CDR3 has 20 residues. Germline V gives CDR1 SGHRS, CDR2 YFSETQ. Trimming shortened V by 4 bases and J by 2 bases, and 29 bases separated the two germline ends. CDR3 loop: CASSRPDRGLQREYTDTQYF. The CDR3 DNA reads as TGCGCCAGCAGCCGACCGGACAGGGGACTTCAGCGGGAGTACACAGATACGCAGTATTTT.

In this sample, this clonotype turned up a few times. The rearrangement joins TRBV24-1 to TRBJ2-3, with 8 bases aligning to TRBD2. The germline V gene encodes CDR1 KGHDR and CDR2 SFDVKD. Losses at the gene ends were 5 bases for V and 3 bases for J; bases not matched to a gene: 6. This CDR3 is 15 amino acids long. The CDR3 region is CATSGAGGETDTQYF. The CDR3, as DNA: TGTGCCACCAGTGGGGCGGGAGGAGAAACAGATACGCAGTATTTT.

This sequence joins TRBV2 and TRBJ2-2; tentatively, D is TRBD2 (5 bases). V shed 0 bases and J shed 3 bases, with 11 bases lying between them. The CDR3 has 16 amino acids. Germline-derived CDR1 and CDR2 are SNHLY and FYNNEI. DNA of the CDR3: TGTGCCAGCAGTGAAGCCTTCGGACTGTACACCGGGGAGCTGTTTTTT. This codes for CASSEAFGLYTGELFF. The complete variable domain, with remaining parts taken from reference TRBV2 and TRBJ2-2, reads EPEVTQTPSHQVTQMGQEVILRCVPISNHLYFYWYRQILGQKVEFLVSFYNNEISEKSEIFDDQFSVERPDGSNFTLKIRSTKLEDSAMYFCASSEAFGLYTGELFFGEGSRLTVL.

The chain carries TRBV20-1 and TRBJ2-1; no firm D call. V gave up 4 bases and J gave up 7 bases, with 17 bases separating them. This CDR3 has 14 amino acids. Looked up from germline, CDR1 is DFQATT and CDR2 is SNEGSKA (reference sequence). DNA for the CDR3: TGCAGTGCTATAGTTCGGCCGCTAAGGAATGAGCAGTTCTTC. It yields the protein CSAIVRPLRNEQFF.

A few counts support this clonotype. The chain combines TRBV7-2 with TRBJ2-2; 7 nucleotides match TRBD2. Germline CDR1 SGHTA, CDR2 FQGNSA. V was clipped by 0 bases and J by 0 bases; unmatched bases: 1. The CDR3 is 16 amino acids. The CDR3: CASSLAGLANTGELFF. The CDR3 nucleotides are TGTGCCAGCAGCTTAGCCGGACTAGCGAACACCGGGGAGCTGTTTTTT. The whole variable domain, remainder taken from reference TRBV7-2 and TRBJ2-2, is GAGVSQSPSNKVTEKGKDVELRCDPISGHTALYWYRQSLGQGLEFLIYFQGNSAPDKSGLPSDRFSAERTGGSVSTLTIQRTQQEDSAVYLCASSLAGLANTGELFFGEGSRLTVL.

The genes are TRBV25-1 and TRBJ2-2; D might be TRBD2 (6 bases). This CDR3 contains 15 residues. Trimming took 3 bases from V and 4 from J, leaving 12 bases between them. In germline, CDR1 is MGHDK, CDR2 SYGVNS. In nucleotides, the CDR3 is TGTGCCAGCAGTGATTCCGGGAGCTTCACCGGGGAGCTGTTTTTT. Translation: CASSDSGSFTGELFF.

This clonotype occurred many times. V gene TRBV5-1 combines with J gene TRBJ2-7; possible D gene TRBD1, 6 bases. V gave up 3 bases and J gave up 2 bases, with 9 bases separating them. The CDR3 is made up of 13 amino acids. The germline gives CDR1 SGHRS, CDR2 YFSETQ. The DNA for the CDR3 is TGCGCCAGCAGCTCGCAGGGGACCTACGAGCAGTACTTC. Translating it yields CASSSQGTYEQYF.

Notes on this clonotype: At one end the junction does not follow the germline gene, possibly because of a read error. The CDR3 loop is CASSTAPQGTQYF. CDR3 in DNA: TGTGCCAGCAGCACAGCCCCACAAGGGACCCAGTACTTC. V and J are TRBV7-6 and TRBJ2-5; D unclear. There are 13 residues in the CDR3. The germline gives CDR1 SGHVS, CDR2 FNYEAQ.

The V and J genes are TRBV20-1 and TRBJ1-2; D is unresolved. The CDR3 runs to 11 residues. V dropped 7 bases and J dropped 4 bases, with 10 bases sitting between them. In germline, CDR1 is DFQATT, CDR2 SNEGSKA (reference sequence). DNA of the CDR3: TGCAGTGGGGCGGGCCTCTATGGCTACACCTTC. As protein: CSGAGLYGYTF.

This chain joins TRBV4-1 and TRBJ2-1; 7 nucleotides line up with TRBD1. The CDR3 contains 18 residues. After removal of 0 bases from V and 7 bases from J, the junction contained 15 bases not matched to a gene. Per germline, CDR1 MGHRA and CDR2 YSYEKL. CDR3 coding DNA: TGCGCCAGCAGCCAAGATTCGCTGGGACAGCGATCCTGGAATGAGCAGTTCTTC. Its protein is CASSQDSLGQRSWNEQFF.

The chain carries TRBV20-1 and TRBJ2-7; 7 bases match TRBD1. The CDR3 runs 10 residues. V shed 3 bases and J 7 bases; nucleotides not matched to a gene: 0. Germline V CDR1 and CDR2: DFQATT, SNEGSKA (reference sequence). The CDR3 nucleotides read TGCAGTGCTAGGGACAGGGAGCAGTACTTC. Protein product: CSARDREQYF.

Only a few counts were recorded for this clonotype. V gene TRBV29-1 combines with J gene TRBJ2-1; 12 bases line up with TRBD2. V shed 3 bases and J 6 bases; nucleotides not matched to a gene: 12. This CDR3 has 17 residues. CDR1 SQVTM and CDR2 ANQGSEA come from the germline V gene. In DNA form, the CDR3 reads TGCAGCGTTGACCGACTAGCGGGAGTAGATCGCGCCAATGAGCAGTTCTTC. The encoded protein is CSVDRLAGVDRANEQFF.

This clonotype has more than one count but fewer than ten. The V call is TRBV12-3 or TRBV12-4, the J call TRBJ1-1; no reliable D call. V was clipped by 7 bases and J by 4 bases, with 13 bases between them. The CDR3 has 13 amino acids. For the CDR3, the DNA is TGTGCCAGCATGCCGGGAGTTAGCACTGAAGCTTTCTTT. Protein: CASMPGVSTEAFF.

This clonotype turned up a few times. V and J are TRBV12-3 or TRBV12-4 and TRBJ2-1; 7 nucleotides align to TRBD2. This CDR3 is built from 14 residues. The J segment lost 5 bases and the V segment lost 7 bases, leaving 8 bases of the junction unmatched. The CDR3 DNA reads as TGTGCCAGCACTGCCCTAGCGGCTCACAATGAGCAGTTCTTC. Translated: CASTALAAHNEQFF.

V is TRBV5-5 and J is TRBJ2-5; unclear D gene. Germline V gene data show CDR1 as SGHKS and CDR2 as YYEKEE (reference sequence). The CDR3 is 13 residues long. Trimming shortened V by 0 bases and J by 6 bases, and 9 bases separated the two germline ends. Here the CDR3 reads CASSLGVAKTQYF. The CDR3, as DNA: TGTGCCAGCAGCTTGGGGGTCGCGAAGACCCAGTACTTC.

V gene TRBV6-5 combines with J gene TRBJ1-6; unclear D gene. The V end was cut by 8 bases, the J end by 0 bases, with 14 bases between. Germline V gives CDR1 MNHEY, CDR2 SVGAGI. This CDR3 is built from 16 residues. The CDR3: CASGTGRSSYNSPLHF. The DNA for the CDR3 is TGTGCCAGCGGAACCGGACGGAGCTCCTATAATTCACCCCTCCACTTT.